This T cell receptor beta chain was captured in a study of graft-versus-host responses after intestinal transplantation. Comment on this clone: What it binds is unknown.

Libraries were prepared by immunoSEQ multiplex PCR; TCRdb keeps only in-frame clonotypes and omits some of them. The table has roughly 93,000 clones, less than 95% seen once. Germline loops: CDR1 MGHRA, CDR2 YSYEKL. J was trimmed by 2 bases and V by 1 base; bases with no gene match: 1. The CDR3 covers 15 residues. The clonotype originates from a human donor who was the organ donor for an intestinal transplant. The rearrangement joins TRBV4-1 to TRBJ2-2; the match to TRBD2 covers 7 bases. The sample consisted of unstimulated CD8+ T cells sorted from spleen or lymph node cells, taken before transplant. Written as DNA, the CDR3 is TGCGCCAGCAGCCAAGTAGCGGGTAACACCGGGGAGCTGTTTTTT. It translates to CASSQVAGNTGELFF.